This T cell receptor (beta chain) originates from a study of blood T cells in healthy people across ages. Study observations and caveats: Nothing was known about donor CMV status, and this possibly confounded expanded clonotype changes.

Through a sample-barcoded 5' primer and a J-beta primer mix, a second PCR was run for roughly 7 to 12 cycles. TCRdb re-analysed the 5' RACE reads in MiXCR, keeping a single row per CDR3 protein. The sample has over a million distinct CDR3 sequences, 42% seen once. This clonotype was observed a few times. Its cognate antigen is unknown. CDR3 length: 14 residues. V dropped 9 bases and J dropped 3; count of bases not matched to a gene: 8. The TCR was taken from a woman in her late teens or twenties in good health. The sample taken for sequencing was blood. The chain employs TRBV12-3 or TRBV12-4 and TRBJ2-1, with 7 positions matching TRBD2. For the CDR3, the DNA is TGTGCCAGTTCCGGGACTATCTACTACAATGAGCAGTTCTTC. This translates into CASSGTIYYNEQFF.